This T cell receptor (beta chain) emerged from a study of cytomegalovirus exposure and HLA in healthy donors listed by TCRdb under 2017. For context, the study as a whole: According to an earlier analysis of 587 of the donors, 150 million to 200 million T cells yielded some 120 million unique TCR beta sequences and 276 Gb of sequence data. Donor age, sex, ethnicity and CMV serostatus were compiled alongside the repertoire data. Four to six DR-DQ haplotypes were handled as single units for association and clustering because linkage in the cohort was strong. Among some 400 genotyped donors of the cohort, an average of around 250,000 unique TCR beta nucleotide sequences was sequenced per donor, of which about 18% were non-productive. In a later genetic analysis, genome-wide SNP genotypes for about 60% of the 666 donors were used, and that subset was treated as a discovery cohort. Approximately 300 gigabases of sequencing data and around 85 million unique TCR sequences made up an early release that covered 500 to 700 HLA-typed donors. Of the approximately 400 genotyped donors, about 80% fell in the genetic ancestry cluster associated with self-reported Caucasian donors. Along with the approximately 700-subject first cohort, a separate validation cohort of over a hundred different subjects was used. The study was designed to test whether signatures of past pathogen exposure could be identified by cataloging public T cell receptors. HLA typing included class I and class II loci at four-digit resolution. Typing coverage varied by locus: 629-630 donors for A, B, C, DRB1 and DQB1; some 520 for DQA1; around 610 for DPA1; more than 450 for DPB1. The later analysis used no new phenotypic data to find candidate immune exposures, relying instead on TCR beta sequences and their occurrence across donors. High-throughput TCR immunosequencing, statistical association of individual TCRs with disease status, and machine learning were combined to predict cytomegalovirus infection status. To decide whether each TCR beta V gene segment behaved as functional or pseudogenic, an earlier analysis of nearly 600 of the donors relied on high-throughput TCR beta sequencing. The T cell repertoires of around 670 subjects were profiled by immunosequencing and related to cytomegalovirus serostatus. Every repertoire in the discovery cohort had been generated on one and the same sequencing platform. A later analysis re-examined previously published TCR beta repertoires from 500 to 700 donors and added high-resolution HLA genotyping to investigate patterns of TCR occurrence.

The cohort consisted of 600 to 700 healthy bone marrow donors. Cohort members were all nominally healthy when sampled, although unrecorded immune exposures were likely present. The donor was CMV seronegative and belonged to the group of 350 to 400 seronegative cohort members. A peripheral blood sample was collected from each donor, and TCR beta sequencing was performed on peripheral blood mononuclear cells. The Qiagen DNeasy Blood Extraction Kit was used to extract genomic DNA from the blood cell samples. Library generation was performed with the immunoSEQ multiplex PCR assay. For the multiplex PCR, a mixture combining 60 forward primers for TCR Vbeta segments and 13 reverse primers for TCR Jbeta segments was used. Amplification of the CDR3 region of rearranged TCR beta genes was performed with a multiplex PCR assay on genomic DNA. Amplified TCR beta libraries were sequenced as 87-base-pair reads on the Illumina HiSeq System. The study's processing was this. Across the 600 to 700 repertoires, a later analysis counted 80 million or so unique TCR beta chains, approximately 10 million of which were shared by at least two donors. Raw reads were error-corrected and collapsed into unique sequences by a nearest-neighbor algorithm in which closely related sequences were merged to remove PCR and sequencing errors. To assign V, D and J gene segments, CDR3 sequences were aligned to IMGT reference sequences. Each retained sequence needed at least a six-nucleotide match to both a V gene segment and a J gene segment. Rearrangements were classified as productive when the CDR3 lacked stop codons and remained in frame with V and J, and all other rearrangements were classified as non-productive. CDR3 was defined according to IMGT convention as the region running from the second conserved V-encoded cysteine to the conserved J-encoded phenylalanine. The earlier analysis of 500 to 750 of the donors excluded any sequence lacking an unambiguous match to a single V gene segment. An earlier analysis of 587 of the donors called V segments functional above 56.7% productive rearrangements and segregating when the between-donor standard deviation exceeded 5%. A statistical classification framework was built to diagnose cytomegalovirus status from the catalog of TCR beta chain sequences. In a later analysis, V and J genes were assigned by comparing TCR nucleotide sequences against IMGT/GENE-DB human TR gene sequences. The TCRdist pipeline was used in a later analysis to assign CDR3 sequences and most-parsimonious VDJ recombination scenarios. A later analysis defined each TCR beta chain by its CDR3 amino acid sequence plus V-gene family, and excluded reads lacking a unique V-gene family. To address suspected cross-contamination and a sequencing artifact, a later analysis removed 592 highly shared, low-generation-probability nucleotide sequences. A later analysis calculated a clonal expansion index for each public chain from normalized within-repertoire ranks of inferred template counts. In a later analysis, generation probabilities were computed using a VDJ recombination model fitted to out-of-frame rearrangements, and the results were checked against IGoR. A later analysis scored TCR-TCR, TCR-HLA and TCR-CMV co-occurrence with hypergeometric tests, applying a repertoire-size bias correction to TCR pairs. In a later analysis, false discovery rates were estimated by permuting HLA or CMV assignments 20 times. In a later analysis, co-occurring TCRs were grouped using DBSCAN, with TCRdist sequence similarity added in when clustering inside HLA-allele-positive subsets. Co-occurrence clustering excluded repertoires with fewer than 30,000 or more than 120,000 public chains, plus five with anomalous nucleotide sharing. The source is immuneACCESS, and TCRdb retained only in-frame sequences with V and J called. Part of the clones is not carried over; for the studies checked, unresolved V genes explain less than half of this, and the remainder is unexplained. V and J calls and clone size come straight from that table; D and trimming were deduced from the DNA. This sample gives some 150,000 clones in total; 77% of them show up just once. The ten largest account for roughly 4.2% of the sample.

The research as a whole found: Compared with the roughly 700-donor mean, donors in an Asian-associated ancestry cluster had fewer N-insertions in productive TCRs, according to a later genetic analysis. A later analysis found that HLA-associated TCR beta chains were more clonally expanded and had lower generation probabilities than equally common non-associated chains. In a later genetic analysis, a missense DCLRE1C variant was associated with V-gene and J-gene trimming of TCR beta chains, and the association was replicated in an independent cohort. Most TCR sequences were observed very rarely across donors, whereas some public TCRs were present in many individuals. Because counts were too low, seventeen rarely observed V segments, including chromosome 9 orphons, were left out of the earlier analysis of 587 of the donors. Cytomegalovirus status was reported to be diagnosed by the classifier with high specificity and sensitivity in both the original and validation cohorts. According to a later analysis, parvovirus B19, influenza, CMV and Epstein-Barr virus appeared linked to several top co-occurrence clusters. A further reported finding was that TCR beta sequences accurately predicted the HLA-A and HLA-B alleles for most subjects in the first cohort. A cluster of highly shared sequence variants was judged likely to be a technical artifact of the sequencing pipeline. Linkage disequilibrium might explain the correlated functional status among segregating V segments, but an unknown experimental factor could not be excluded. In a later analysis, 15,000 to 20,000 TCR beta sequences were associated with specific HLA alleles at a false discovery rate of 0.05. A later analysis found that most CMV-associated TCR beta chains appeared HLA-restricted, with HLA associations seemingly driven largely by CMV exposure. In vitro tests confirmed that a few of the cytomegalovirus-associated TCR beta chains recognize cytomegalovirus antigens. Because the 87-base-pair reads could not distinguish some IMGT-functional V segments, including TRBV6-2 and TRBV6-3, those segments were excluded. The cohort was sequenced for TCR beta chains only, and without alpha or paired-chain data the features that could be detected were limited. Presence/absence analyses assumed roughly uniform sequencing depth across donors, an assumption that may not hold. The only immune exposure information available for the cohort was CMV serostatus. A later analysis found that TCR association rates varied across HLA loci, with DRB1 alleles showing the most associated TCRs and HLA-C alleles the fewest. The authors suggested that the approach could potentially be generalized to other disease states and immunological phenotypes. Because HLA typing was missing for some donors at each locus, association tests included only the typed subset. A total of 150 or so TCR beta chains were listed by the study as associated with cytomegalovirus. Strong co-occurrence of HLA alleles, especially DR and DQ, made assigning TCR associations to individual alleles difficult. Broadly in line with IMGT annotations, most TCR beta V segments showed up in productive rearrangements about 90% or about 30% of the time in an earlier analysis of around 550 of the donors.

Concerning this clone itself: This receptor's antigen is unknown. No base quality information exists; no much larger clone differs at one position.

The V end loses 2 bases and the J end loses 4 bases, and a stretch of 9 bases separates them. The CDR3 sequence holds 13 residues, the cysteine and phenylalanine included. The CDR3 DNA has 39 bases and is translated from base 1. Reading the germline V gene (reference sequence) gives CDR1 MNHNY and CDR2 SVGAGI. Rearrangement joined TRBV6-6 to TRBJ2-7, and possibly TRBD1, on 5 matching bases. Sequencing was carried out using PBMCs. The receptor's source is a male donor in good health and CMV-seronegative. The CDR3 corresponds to CASSYSREYEQYF. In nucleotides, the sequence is TGTGCCAGCAGTTACAGCAGGGAATACGAGCAGTACTTC.